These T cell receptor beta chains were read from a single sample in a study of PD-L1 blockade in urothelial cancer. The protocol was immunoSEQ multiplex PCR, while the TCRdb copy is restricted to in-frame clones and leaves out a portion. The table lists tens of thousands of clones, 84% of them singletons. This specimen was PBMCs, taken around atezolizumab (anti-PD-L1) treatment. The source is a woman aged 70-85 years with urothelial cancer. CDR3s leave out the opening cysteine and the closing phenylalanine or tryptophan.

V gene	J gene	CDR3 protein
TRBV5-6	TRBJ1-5	ASSLFGNSNQPQH
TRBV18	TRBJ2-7	ASSPEYESGEQY
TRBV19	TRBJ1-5	ASSSTGSDQH
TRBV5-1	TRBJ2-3	ASSFGQATDTQY
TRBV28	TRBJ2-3	ASTHLAGPDTQY
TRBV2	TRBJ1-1	AVGQGPGTEAF
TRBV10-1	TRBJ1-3	ASSATSGNTIY
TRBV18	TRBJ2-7	ASSQTSGNYEQY
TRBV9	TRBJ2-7	ASSVALYGTSYEQY
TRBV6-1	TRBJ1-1	ASIDSIPNTEAF
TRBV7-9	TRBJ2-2	ASNKEVIGELF
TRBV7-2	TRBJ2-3	ASTDWTSGIFADTQY
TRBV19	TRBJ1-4	ATQRGGANSYEKLF
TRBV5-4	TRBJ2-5	ASRLQGQETQY
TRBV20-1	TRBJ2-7	SPTSGGEQY
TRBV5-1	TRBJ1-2	ASSPGTGGNIYGYT
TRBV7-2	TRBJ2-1	ASSLGRTSGRQF
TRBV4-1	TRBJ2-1	ASSPQGRGEGGEQF
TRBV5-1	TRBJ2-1	ASSLASSGRGDNEQF
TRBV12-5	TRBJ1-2	ASGNGGGWGYT
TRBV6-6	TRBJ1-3	ASSFETASGNTIY
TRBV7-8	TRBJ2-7	ASSFLTSGYEQY
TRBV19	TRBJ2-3	ASSTTSGGPDTQY
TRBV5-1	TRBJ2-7	ASSPDSRRSYEQY
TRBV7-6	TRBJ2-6	ASSVRGNSGANVLT
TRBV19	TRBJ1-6	ASSRDRDYTYNSPLH
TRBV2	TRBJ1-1	ASSEDTSNEAF
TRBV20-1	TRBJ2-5	SAEGGETQY
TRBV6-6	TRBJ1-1	ASSYSGASRFTEAF
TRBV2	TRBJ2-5	APRGPEETQY
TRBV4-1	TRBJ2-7	ASSQEPAGFYEQY